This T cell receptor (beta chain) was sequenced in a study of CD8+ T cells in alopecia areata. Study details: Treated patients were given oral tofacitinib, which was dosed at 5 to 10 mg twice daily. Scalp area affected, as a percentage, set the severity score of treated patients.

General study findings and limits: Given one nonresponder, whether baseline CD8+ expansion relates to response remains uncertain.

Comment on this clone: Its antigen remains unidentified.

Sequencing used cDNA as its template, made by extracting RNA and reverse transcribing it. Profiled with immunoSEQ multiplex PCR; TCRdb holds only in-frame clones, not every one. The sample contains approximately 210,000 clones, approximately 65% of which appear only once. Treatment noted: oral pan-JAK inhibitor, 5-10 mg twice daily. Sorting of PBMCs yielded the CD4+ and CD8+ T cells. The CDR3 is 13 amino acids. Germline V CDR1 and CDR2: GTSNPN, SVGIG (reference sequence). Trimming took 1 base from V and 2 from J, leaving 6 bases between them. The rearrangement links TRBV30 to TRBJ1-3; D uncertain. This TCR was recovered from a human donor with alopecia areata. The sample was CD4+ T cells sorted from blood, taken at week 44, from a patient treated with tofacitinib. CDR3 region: CAWSGGTGNTIYF. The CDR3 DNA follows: TGTGCCTGGAGTGGGGGAACTGGAAACACCATATATTTT.